This T cell receptor beta chain was identified during a study of T cell responses to AZD1222 COVID-19 vaccine. The study's findings and limits: Receipt of two AZD1222 doses was followed by a rise in Spike-specific TCR breadth and depth. Scientists sampled the repertoires only once the peak T cell response had passed. Among spike-specific TCRs, nearly half reportedly target unmutated variant regions.

The CDR3 is 15 residues long. Trimming cost V 0 bases and J 5 bases, with 14 bases left between them. The germline V gene encodes CDR1 SGHRS and CDR2 YFSETQ. Pooling of second doses given at about 4 or about 12 weeks was done. To note about this clone: Its antigen is as yet unknown.

Assay used: immunoSEQ multiplex PCR; TCRdb lists only in-frame clones, some missing. The sample has tens of thousands of clones, roughly nine tenths seen once; the top ten hold approximately 9.3%. The specimen comprised peripheral blood, sampled 28 days after the second AZD1222 dose. V usage is TRBV5-1 and J usage is TRBJ1-1, with D perhaps TRBD1 (5 bases). The origin of this receptor is an adult who received the AZD1222 COVID-19 vaccine. The CDR3 bases are TGCGCCAGCAGCTTGGCCTCGGGGCCAGGGACTGAAGCTTTCTTT. It encodes CASSLASGPGTEAFF.